The 7 T cell receptor beta chains listed next were all sequenced from one sample in a study of cytomegalovirus exposure and HLA in healthy donors. The PCR used 60 Vbeta and 13 Jbeta primers. The data were produced by immunoSEQ multiplex PCR, yet TCRdb's version contains in-frame clones alone and is incomplete. The sample records about 55,000 clones, around four fifths being singletons. Specimen: PBMCs. These receptors were collected from a man aged 25-45 years in good health and CMV-seronegative.

In this sample, this clone turned up a few times. The DNA of the CDR3 is TGCGCCAGCAGCCTCCCAGGACTAGCGGGAGGCCAGGAGCAGTTCTTC. Translated, it gives CASSLPGLAGGQEQFF. This rearrangement joins TRBV5-1 to TRBJ2-1, with TRBD2 matching 14 bases. Germline V gene lookup returns CDR1 SGHRS and CDR2 YFSETQ. There are 16 residues in the CDR3. The junction had 10 bases not matched to a gene; V was cut back by 4 bases and J by 10 bases.

V and J are TRBV5-1 and TRBJ2-3; TRBD1 aligns across 12 bases. J lost 4 bases, V lost 4 bases, and 7 bases had no gene match. The germline gives CDR1 SGHRS, CDR2 YFSETQ. This CDR3 has 16 amino acids. Written as DNA, the CDR3 is TGCGCCAGCAGCCAGGGACAGGGGGCGGGGGCAGATACGCAGTATTTT. Protein: CASSQGQGAGADTQYF.

The V call is TRBV15, the J call TRBJ1-6; 7 nucleotides match TRBD1. Germline-derived CDR1 and CDR2 are LNHNV and YYDKDF (reference sequence). This CDR3 has 15 residues. J gave up 8 bases and V 0 bases, and 4 bases lay outside the gene matches. The CDR3 sequence: CATSRDQQGYSPLHF. CDR3 DNA: TGTGCCACCAGCAGAGATCAACAGGGGTATTCACCCCTCCACTTT.

The table lists this clone with a few counts. The chain is built from TRBV2 and TRBJ2-7, with 7 bases that match TRBD1. From germline, CDR1 is SNHLY and CDR2 FYNNEI. The J segment lost 3 bases and the V segment lost 7 bases, leaving 3 bases of the junction unmatched. This CDR3 is built from 12 residues. The CDR3 reads CASMGQIYEQYF. CDR3 sequence (DNA): TGTGCCAGCATGGGACAGATCTACGAGCAGTACTTC.

This rearrangement joins TRBV7-9 to TRBJ2-7; 10 bases fit TRBD2. Trimming at V came to 4 bases and at J to 3 bases, leaving 6 bases not matched to a gene. The germline V gene has CDR1 SEHNR and CDR2 FQNEAQ (reference sequence). There are 15 residues in the CDR3. Written as DNA, the CDR3 is TGTGCCAGCAGCTCCAAAGCGGGGGGGTTCTACGAGCAGTACTTC. Translated: CASSSKAGGFYEQYF. Full variable domain (rest looked up from reference TRBV7-9 and TRBJ2-7): DTGVSQNPRHKITKRGQNVTFRCDPISEHNRLYWYRQTLGQGPEFLTYFQNEAQLEKSRLLSDRFSAERPKGSFSTLEIQRTEQGDSAMYLCASSSKAGGFYEQYFGPGTRLTVT.

This chain joins TRBV5-1 and TRBJ2-1; 8 positions match TRBD2. V dropped 0 bases and J dropped 9; count of bases not matched to a gene: 5. From germline, CDR1 is SGHRS and CDR2 YFSETQ. The length of the CDR3 is 14 residues. Written as DNA, the CDR3 is TGCGCCAGCAGCTTGGAGGCGGGAGGAGGTGAGCAGTTCTTC. This sequence encodes CASSLEAGGGEQFF.

The chain uses TRBV4-2 and TRBJ1-2, with D hard to call. V lost 3 bases, J lost 0 bases, and 17 bases lay in between. The CDR3 runs to 17 residues. CDR1 and CDR2 from the germline V gene are LGHNA and YNFKEQ. The CDR3 sequence is CASSHEQVFSSNYGYTF. The CDR3 DNA follows: TGTGCCAGCAGCCACGAGCAAGTTTTCTCATCTAACTATGGCTACACCTTC.